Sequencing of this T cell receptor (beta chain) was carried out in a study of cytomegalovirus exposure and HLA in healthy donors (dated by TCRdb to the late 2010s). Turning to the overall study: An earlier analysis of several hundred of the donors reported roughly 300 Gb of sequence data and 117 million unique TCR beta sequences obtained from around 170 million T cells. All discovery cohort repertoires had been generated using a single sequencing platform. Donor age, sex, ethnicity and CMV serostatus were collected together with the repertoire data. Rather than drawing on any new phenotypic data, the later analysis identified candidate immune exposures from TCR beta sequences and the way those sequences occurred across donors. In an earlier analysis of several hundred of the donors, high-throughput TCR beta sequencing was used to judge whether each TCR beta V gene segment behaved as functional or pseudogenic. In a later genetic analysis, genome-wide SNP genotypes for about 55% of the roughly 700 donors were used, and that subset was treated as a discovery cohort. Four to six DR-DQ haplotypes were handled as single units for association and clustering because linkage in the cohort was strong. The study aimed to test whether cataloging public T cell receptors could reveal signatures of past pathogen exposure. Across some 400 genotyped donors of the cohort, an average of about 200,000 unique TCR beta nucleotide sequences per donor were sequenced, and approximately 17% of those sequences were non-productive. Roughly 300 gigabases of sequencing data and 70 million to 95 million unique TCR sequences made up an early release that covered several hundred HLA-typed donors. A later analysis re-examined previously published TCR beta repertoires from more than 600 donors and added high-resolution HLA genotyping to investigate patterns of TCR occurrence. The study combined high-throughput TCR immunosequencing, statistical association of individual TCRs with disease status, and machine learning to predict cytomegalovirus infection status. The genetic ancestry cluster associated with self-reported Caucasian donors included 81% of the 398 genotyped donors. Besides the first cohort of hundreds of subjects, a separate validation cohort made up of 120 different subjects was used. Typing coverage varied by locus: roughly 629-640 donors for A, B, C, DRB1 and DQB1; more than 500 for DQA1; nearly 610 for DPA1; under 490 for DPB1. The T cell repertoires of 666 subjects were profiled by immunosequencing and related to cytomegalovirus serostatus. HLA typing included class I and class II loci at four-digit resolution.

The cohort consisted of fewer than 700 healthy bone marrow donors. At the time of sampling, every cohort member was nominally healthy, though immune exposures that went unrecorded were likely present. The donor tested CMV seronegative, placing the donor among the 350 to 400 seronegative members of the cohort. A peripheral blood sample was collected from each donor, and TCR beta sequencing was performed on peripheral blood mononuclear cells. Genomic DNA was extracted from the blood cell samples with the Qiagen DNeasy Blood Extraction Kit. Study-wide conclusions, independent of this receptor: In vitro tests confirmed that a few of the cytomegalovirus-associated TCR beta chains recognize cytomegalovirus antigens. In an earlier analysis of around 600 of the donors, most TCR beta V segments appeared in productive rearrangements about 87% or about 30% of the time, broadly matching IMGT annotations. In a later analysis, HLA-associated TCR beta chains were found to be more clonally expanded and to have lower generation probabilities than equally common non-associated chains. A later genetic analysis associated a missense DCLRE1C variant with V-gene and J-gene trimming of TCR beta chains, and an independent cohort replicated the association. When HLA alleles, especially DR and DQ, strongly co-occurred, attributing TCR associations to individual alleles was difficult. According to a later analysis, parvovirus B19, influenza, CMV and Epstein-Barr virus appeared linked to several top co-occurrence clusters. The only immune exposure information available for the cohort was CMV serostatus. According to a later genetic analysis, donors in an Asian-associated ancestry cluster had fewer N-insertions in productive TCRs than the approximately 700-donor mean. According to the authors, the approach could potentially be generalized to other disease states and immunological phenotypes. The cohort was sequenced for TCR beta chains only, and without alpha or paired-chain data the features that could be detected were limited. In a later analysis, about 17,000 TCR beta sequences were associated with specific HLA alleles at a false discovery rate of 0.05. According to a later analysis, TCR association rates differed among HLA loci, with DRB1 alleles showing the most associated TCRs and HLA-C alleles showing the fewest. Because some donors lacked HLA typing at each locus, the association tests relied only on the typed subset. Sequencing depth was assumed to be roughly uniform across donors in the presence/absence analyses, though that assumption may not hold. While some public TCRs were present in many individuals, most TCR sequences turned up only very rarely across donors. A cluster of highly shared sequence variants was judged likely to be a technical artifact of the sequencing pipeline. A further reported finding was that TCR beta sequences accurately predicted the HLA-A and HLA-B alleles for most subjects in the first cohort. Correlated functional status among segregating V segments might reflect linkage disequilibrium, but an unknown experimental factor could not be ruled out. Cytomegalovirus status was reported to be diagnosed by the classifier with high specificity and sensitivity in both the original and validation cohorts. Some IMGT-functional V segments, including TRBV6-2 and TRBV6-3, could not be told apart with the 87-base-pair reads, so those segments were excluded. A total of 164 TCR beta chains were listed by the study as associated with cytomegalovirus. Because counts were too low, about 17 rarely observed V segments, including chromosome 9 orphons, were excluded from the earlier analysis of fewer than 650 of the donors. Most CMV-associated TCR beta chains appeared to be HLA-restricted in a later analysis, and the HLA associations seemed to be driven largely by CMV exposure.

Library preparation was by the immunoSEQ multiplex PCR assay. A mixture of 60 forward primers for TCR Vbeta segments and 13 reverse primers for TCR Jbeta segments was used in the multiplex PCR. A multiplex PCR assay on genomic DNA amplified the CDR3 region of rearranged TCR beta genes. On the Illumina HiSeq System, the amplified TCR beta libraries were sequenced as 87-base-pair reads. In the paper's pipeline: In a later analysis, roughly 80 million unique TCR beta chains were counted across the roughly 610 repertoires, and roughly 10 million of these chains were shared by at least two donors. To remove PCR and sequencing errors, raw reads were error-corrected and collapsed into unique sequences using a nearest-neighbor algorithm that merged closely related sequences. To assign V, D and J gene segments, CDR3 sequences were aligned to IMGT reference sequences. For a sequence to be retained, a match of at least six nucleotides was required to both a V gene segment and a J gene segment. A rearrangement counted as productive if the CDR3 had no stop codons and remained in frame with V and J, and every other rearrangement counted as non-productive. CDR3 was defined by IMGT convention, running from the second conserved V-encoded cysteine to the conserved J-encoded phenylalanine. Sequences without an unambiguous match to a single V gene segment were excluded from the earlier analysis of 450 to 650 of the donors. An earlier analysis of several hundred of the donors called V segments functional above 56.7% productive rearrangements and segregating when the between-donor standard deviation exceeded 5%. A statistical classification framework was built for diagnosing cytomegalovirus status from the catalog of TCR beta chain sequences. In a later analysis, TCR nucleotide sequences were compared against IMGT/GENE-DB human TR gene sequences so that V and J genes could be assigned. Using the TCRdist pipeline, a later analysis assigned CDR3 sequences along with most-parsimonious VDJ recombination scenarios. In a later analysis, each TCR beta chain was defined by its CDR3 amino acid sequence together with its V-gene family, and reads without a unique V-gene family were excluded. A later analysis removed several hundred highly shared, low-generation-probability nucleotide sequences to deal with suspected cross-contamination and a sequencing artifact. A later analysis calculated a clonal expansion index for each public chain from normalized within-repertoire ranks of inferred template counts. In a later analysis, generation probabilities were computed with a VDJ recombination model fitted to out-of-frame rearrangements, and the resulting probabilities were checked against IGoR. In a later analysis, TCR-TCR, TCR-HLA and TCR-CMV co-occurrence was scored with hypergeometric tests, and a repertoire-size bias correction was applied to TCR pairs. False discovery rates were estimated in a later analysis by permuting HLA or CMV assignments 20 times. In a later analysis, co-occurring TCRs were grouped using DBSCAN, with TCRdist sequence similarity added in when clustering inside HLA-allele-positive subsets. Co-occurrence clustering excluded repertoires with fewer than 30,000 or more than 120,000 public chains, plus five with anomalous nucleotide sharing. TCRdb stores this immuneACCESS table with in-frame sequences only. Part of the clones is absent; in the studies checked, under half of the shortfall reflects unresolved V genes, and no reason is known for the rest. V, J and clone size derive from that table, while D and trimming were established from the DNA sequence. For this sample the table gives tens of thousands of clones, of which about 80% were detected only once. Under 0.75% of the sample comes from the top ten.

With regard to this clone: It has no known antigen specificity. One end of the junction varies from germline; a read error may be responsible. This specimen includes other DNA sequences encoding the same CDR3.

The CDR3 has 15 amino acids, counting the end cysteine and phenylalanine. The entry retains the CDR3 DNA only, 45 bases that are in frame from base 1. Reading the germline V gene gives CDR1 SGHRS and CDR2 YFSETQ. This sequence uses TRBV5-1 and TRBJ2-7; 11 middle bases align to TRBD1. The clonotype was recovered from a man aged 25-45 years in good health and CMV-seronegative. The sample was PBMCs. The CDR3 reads CASSPGTGGSYEQYF. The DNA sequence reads TGCGCCAGCAGCCCGGGGACAGGGGGTTCCTACGAGCAGTATTTC.